These 30 T cell receptor beta chains were all obtained from the same sample, sequenced in a study of beta chain features in type 1 diabetes. Since all of the isolated RNA was reverse transcribed, expressed TCRB transcripts were what got sequenced. Sequencing used immunoSEQ multiplex PCR; TCRdb keeps in-frame clones, though not all of them. The table has approximately 38,000 clones, 49% seen once. What was sequenced was central memory CD4+ T cells from blood. The receptor source for this set is a woman aged 18-30 years in good health.

This chain joins TRBV5-1 and TRBJ1-1; no firm D call. V was shortened by 0 bases and J by 7 bases, with 10 bases between the two germline ends. The CDR3 spans 13 residues. CDR1 and CDR2 from the germline V gene are SGHRS and YFSETQ. DNA for the CDR3: TGCGCCAGCAGCTTGGTGGACTCGGGTGAAGCTTTCTTT. Amino acid sequence: CASSLVDSGEAFF.

V gene TRBV30 combines with J gene TRBJ2-1, with 10 nucleotides matching TRBD2. V dropped 1 base and J dropped 7; count of bases not matched to a gene: 7. The V gene's germline CDR1 is GTSNPN and CDR2 SVGIG (reference sequence). The CDR3 totals 15 residues. The CDR3 coding sequence is TGTGCCTGGAGTGCCCGGGCTAGCGGGAGAAATGAGCAGTTCTTC. Amino acid sequence: CAWSARASGRNEQFF.

This chain connects TRBV27 to TRBJ2-1; TRBD1 matches 7 bases. Trimming cost V 4 bases and J 4 bases; bases outside gene matches: 1. Germline V gene lookup returns CDR1 MNHEY and CDR2 SMNVEV (reference sequence). The CDR3 totals 13 residues. Here the CDR3 DNA reads TGTGCCAGCAGTTCGACAGGGTACAATGAGCAGTTCTTC. Protein sequence: CASSSTGYNEQFF.

V and J are TRBV6-1 and TRBJ2-1; 9 bases map to TRBD2. V trimming: 3 bases; J trimming: 8 bases; junction bases outside the gene matches: 14. Germline CDR1 is MNHNS and CDR2 is SASEGT. The CDR3 consists of 17 residues. The CDR3 loop reads CASSDEVAGVGFDEQFF. The CDR3 DNA reads as TGTGCCAGCAGTGACGAGGTAGCGGGAGTGGGTTTCGATGAGCAGTTCTTC.

This rearrangement joins TRBV5-6 to TRBJ1-1, with 7 bases that match TRBD1. This CDR3 region has 17 residues. Per the germline V gene, CDR1 is SGHDT and CDR2 is YYEEEE. Losses at the gene ends were 0 bases for V and 2 bases for J; bases not matched to a gene: 10. In DNA, the CDR3 is TGTGCCAGCAGCTTGGCTTACAGGGGAGGAAGAAACACTGAAGCTTTCTTT. Residues: CASSLAYRGGRNTEAFF.

J is TRBJ2-1 and V is TRBV7-9, with 7 bases identical to TRBD1. The CDR3 spans 15 residues. CDR1 is SEHNR and CDR2 is FQNEAQ in the germline V gene (reference sequence). Germline trimming cut 6 bases from V and 5 bases from J; bases unmatched to any gene: 10. The CDR3 nucleotides are TGTGCCAGCAGTTTCCGGGACAGTCGTAACAATGAGCAGTTCTTC. Translated, it gives CASSFRDSRNNEQFF.

The J gene is TRBJ2-2, the V gene TRBV27; the match to TRBD1 covers 7 bases. The germline CDR1 and CDR2 sequences are MNHEY and SMNVEV (reference sequence). The CDR3 loop spans 17 amino acids. The ends lost 0 bases at V and 0 bases at J; junction bases unmatched: 4. This CDR3 reads CASSLSIGGANTGELFF. The CDR3 nucleotides read TGTGCCAGCAGTTTATCAATAGGGGGCGCGAACACCGGGGAGCTGTTTTTT.

The chain employs TRBV10-3 and TRBJ2-3; D is unresolved. The CDR3 consists of 14 residues. Germline-derived CDR1 and CDR2 are ENHRY and SYGVKD. V was shortened by 3 bases and J by 0 bases, with 7 bases between the two germline ends. The CDR3 here is CAISDQLSTDTQYF. The CDR3 region has the DNA TGTGCCATCAGTGATCAGTTGAGCACAGATACGCAGTATTTT.

The CDR3 bases are TGTGCCATCGCGGTGACGGAAGGTGGTTCACCCCTCCACTTT. This translates into CAIAVTEGGSPLHF. The gene calls are TRBV10-3 and TRBJ1-6; unclear D gene. The V end was cut by 8 bases, the J end by 9 bases, with 17 bases between. CDR3 length: 14 residues. In germline, CDR1 is ENHRY, CDR2 SYGVKD.

The chain combines TRBV18 with TRBJ1-4, with D possibly TRBD1 on 5 matching bases. Germline loops: CDR1 KGHSH, CDR2 LQKENI. V lost 2 bases and J lost 7, with 11 bases in between. The CDR3 runs 14 residues. In DNA form, the CDR3 reads TGTGCCAGCTCACCATGGGACTCGGGTGAAAAACTGTTTTTT. Protein sequence: CASSPWDSGEKLFF.

This sequence joins TRBV19 and TRBJ1-4, with 7 bases fitting TRBD1. The CDR3 sequence is 14 residues long. Germline assignment: CDR1 LNHDA and CDR2 SQIVND (reference sequence). Trimming at V came to 6 bases and at J to 4 bases, leaving 5 bases not matched to a gene. This chain's CDR3 is CASSLGQNNEKLFF. The CDR3 coding sequence is TGTGCCAGTAGCCTGGGACAGAATAATGAAAAACTGTTTTTT. Variable domain in full (rest from reference TRBV19 and TRBJ1-4): DGGITQSPKYLFRKEGQNVTLSCEQNLNHDAMYWYRQDPGQGLRLIYYSQIVNDFQKGDIAEGYSVSREKKESFPLTVTSAQKNPTAFYLCASSLGQNNEKLFFGSGTQLSVL.

The chain has TRBV10-3 and TRBJ2-7; 9 positions match TRBD1. With 11 bases clipped from V and 2 bases from J, the junction kept 7 bases outside the gene matches. The CDR3 contains 13 residues. Germline-derived CDR1 and CDR2 are ENHRY and SYGVKD. The CDR3 here is CAGGQGSPYEQYF. The DNA of the CDR3 is TGTGCCGGAGGACAGGGGTCGCCCTACGAGCAGTACTTC.

The chain combines TRBV30 with TRBJ1-5; D uncertain. Germline CDR1 GTSNPN, CDR2 SVGIG (reference sequence). The CDR3 is made up of 15 amino acids. V lost 0 bases and J 4 bases, leaving 13 bases between the germline ends. CDR3 sequence reads: CAWSVGTALNQPQHF. The CDR3 nucleotides read TGTGCCTGGAGTGTTGGCACAGCCCTAAATCAGCCCCAGCATTTT. Full variable domain (outside the CDR3, taken from reference TRBV30 and TRBJ1-5): SQTIHQWPATLVQPVGSPLSLECTVEGTSNPNLYWYRQAAGRGLQLLFYSVGIGQISSEVPQNLSASRPQDRQFILSSKKLLLSDSGFYLCAWSVGTALNQPQHFGDGTRLSIL.

This clone was found a few times. The chain employs TRBV5-5 and TRBJ2-7; 9 bases align to TRBD1. The germline V gene has CDR1 SGHKS and CDR2 YYEKEE (reference sequence). The CDR3 sequence is 16 residues long. The J segment lost 4 bases and the V segment lost 3 bases, leaving 11 bases of the junction unmatched. The CDR3 reads CASSSRDGTGSYEQYF. CDR3 nucleotide sequence: TGTGCCAGCAGCTCTCGAGATGGGACAGGGTCATACGAGCAGTACTTC.

The CDR3 protein is CASSLVGHATNEKLFF. CDR3 nucleotides: TGTGCCAGCAGCTTGGTAGGACACGCAACTAATGAAAAACTGTTTTTT. The genes are TRBV5-6 and TRBJ1-4; possibly TRBD1 for D (5 bases). The CDR3 has 16 residues. Trimming stripped 0 bases from V and 0 bases from J, with 9 bases between. The germline gives CDR1 SGHDT, CDR2 YYEEEE. Based on the CDR3 plus reference TRBV5-6 and TRBJ1-4, the full variable domain is DAGVTQSPTHLIKTRGQQVTLRCSPKSGHDTVSWYQQALGQGPQFIFQYYEEEERQRGNFPDRFSGHQFPNYSSELNVNALLLGDSALYLCASSLVGHATNEKLFFGSGTQLSVL.

This chain joins TRBV6-5 and TRBJ2-2; 9 bases fit TRBD1. V shed 2 bases, J shed 6 bases, and the junction held 4 bases outside the gene matches. The germline gives CDR1 MNHEY, CDR2 SVGAGI. The CDR3 has 15 residues. The CDR3 DNA reads as TGTGCCAGCAGTTACACACAGGGGGCACCCGGGGAGCTGTTTTTT. As protein: CASSYTQGAPGELFF.

This chain joins TRBV11-1 and TRBJ2-5; D perhaps matches TRBD1 (5 bases). Germline lookup yields CDR1 SGHAT and CDR2 FQDESV (reference sequence). CDR3 size: 14 residues. Between the trimmed V and J ends, which lost 3 bases and 3 bases, there was a span of 11 bases. The CDR3 loop is CASSFMTDEETQYF. For the CDR3, the DNA is TGTGCCAGCAGCTTTATGACAGACGAAGAGACCCAGTACTTC.

This chain links TRBV4-1 with TRBJ1-5; perhaps TRBD1 as D (6 bases). Germline CDR1 and CDR2: MGHRA and YSYEKL. Trimming shortened V by 0 bases and J by 0 bases, and 18 bases separated the two germline ends. This CDR3 is 19 amino acids long. The CDR3 sequence is CASSQEYDGTGYSNQPQHF. As DNA, the CDR3 is TGCGCCAGCAGCCAAGAATACGACGGAACAGGGTATAGCAATCAGCCCCAGCATTTT.

A note on this clone: The germline gene is not matched at one end of the junction; a read error may be the cause. The V gene is TRBV7-2, the J gene TRBJ2-3, with 12 positions matching TRBD2. This CDR3 spans 14 amino acids. Germline loops: CDR1 SGHTA, CDR2 FQGNSA. In DNA form, the CDR3 reads TGTGCCAGCAGTTCGGGGGGTACTAGCGGGAGGCCCGATTTT. Amino acid sequence: CASSSGGTSGRPDF.

In its sample, this clone was seen a few times. The chain carries TRBV5-6 and TRBJ1-5, with a tentative D call TRBD1 (5 bases). The CDR3 has 15 amino acids. Germline V gene lookup returns CDR1 SGHDT and CDR2 YYEEEE. V lost 3 bases and J 8 bases, leaving 18 bases between the germline ends. CDR3: CASSWGIRGKEPQHF. The CDR3 DNA reads as TGTGCCAGCAGCTGGGGTATCCGGGGGAAAGAGCCCCAGCATTTT.

This clone came up a few times. V is TRBV6-1 and J is TRBJ2-2, with a tentative D call TRBD2 (6 bases). Trimming took off 6 bases at V and 4 bases at J, with 15 bases between the two ends. Per the germline V gene, CDR1 is MNHNS and CDR2 is SASEGT. The CDR3 is 15 residues long. CDR3 bases: TGTGCCAGCAGCCGCGCGGGGTTAGGCACCGGGGAGCTGTTTTTT. This gives the protein CASSRAGLGTGELFF.

The genes are TRBV9 and TRBJ2-1; a weak D match, TRBD2 (6 bases). In germline, CDR1 is SGDLS, CDR2 YYNGEE. The CDR3 is 14 residues long. The ends were cut back, 3 bases at V and 3 bases at J, with 10 bases in the middle. This CDR3 is CASSARTNYNEQFF. The CDR3 bases are TGTGCCAGCAGCGCGAGGACTAACTACAATGAGCAGTTCTTC.

The chain is built from TRBV30 and TRBJ2-4, with TRBD2 identical over 7 bases. Unmatched junction bases numbered 9, after V lost 0 bases and J lost 10 bases. The CDR3 has 14 amino acids. CDR1 and CDR2 from the germline V gene are GTSNPN and SVGIG (reference sequence). In nucleotides, the CDR3 is TGTGCCTGGAGTGTACAAGCGGGGATGAGGATTCAGTACTTC. Protein sequence: CAWSVQAGMRIQYF. Looking up the rest from reference TRBV30 and TRBJ2-4 gives the full variable domain: SQTIHQWPATLVQPVGSPLSLECTVEGTSNPNLYWYRQAAGRGLQLLFYSVGIGQISSEVPQNLSASRPQDRQFILSSKKLLLSDSGFYLCAWSVQAGMRIQYFGAGTRLSVL.

The rearrangement links TRBV12-5 to TRBJ2-1; 9 nucleotides match TRBD1. The germline gives CDR1 LGHNT, CDR2 FRNRAP. This CDR3 has 15 amino acids. The V segment lost 1 base and the J segment 7 bases; nucleotides outside the gene matches: 5. CDR3 residues: CASGLGQGGGNEQFF. CDR3 nucleotides: TGTGCTAGTGGTTTGGGACAGGGGGGGGGTAATGAGCAGTTCTTC.

The rearrangement uses TRBV5-1 and TRBJ2-1; D may be TRBD1 (5 bases). Trimming pared 0 bases from V and 2 bases from J, leaving 6 bases between. Germline V gene lookup returns CDR1 SGHRS and CDR2 YFSETQ. The CDR3 sequence is 14 residues long. CDR3 amino acids: CASSLGGPYNEQFF. CDR3 DNA: TGCGCCAGCAGCTTGGGGGGCCCCTACAATGAGCAGTTCTTC. Complete variable domain (other parts from reference TRBV5-1 and TRBJ2-1): KAGVTQTPRYLIKTRGQQVTLSCSPISGHRSVSWYQQTPGQGLQFLFEYFSETQRNKGNFPGRFSGRQFSNSRSEMNVSTLELGDSALYLCASSLGGPYNEQFFGPGTRLTVL.

This clone qualifies as medium-sized (0.01 to 0.1%). This chain uses TRBV6-1 with TRBJ2-1, with 7 nucleotides matching TRBD2. V lost 8 bases and J lost 4; bases outside the gene matches: 5. The germline CDR1 and CDR2 sequences are MNHNS and SASEGT. The CDR3 has 13 residues. The CDR3: CASSASGYNEQFF. CDR3 bases: TGTGCCAGCTCGGCTAGCGGTTACAATGAGCAGTTCTTC.

This chain uses TRBV6-6 with TRBJ1-2; 7 bases match TRBD1. Germline lookup yields CDR1 MNHNY and CDR2 SVGAGI (reference sequence). This CDR3 spans 13 amino acids. The V gene end was trimmed by 10 bases and the J gene end by 5 bases; junction bases not matched to a gene: 10. CDR3 protein: CATQTGVGYGYTF. The CDR3 nucleotides read TGTGCCACCCAAACAGGGGTTGGGTATGGCTACACCTTC.

The chain links TRBV5-1 to TRBJ1-5; a weak D match, TRBD1 (5 bases). V was pared by 4 bases and J by 4 bases, with 15 bases between. The CDR3 length is 15 residues. Germline V gives CDR1 SGHRS, CDR2 YFSETQ. CDR3 amino acids: CASSPQGAENQPQHF. The CDR3 nucleotides are TGCGCCAGCAGCCCGCAAGGGGCTGAGAATCAGCCCCAGCATTTT. Supplemented by reference TRBV5-1 and TRBJ1-5, the full variable domain reads KAGVTQTPRYLIKTRGQQVTLSCSPISGHRSVSWYQQTPGQGLQFLFEYFSETQRNKGNFPGRFSGRQFSNSRSEMNVSTLELGDSALYLCASSPQGAENQPQHFGDGTRLSIL.

This rearrangement joins TRBV2 to TRBJ2-1; D may be TRBD1 (5 bases). Trimming shortened V by 2 bases and J by 9 bases, and 8 bases separated the two germline ends. The CDR3 runs 12 residues. Germline V gene lookup returns CDR1 SNHLY and CDR2 FYNNEI. The CDR3: CASSEQGFEQFF. Written as DNA, the CDR3 is TGTGCCAGCAGTGAACAGGGCTTTGAGCAGTTCTTC.

This chain connects TRBV27 to TRBJ2-6; perhaps TRBD1 as D (5 bases). This CDR3 spans 15 amino acids. Trimming removed 3 bases at V and 2 bases at J, with 8 bases between. The germline V gene has CDR1 MNHEY and CDR2 SMNVEV (reference sequence). The CDR3 DNA sequence: TGTGCCAGCAGTTTTTCAGGGACTGGGGCCAACGTCCTGACTTTC. Translating gives CASSFSGTGANVLTF.